Presented here are 2 T cell receptor beta chains from one specimen sequenced in a study. MiXCR was run by TCRdb on the 5' RACE reads, yielding one entry per CDR3 protein. This table holds over 50,000 distinct CDR3 sequences, around 30% found once. The sample comprised tumor-infiltrating naive CD4+ T cells sorted from the breast tumor. Subset in this sample: naive CD4+ T cells, CD4+CD45RA+CD25-. The origin of the receptors is a female donor with breast cancer.

The V and J genes are TRBV5-6 and TRBJ2-2; 7 positions match TRBD2. Losses at the gene ends were 6 bases for V and 5 bases for J; bases not matched to a gene: 16. Germline V gene sequence: CDR1 SGHDT, CDR2 YYEEEE. The CDR3 runs 17 residues. The CDR3 region is CASTREVGTLPTGELFF. The DNA of the CDR3 is TGTGCCAGCACCCGGGAGGTTGGGACCCTACCTACCGGGGAGCTGTTTTTT.

This clonotype is medium-sized (0.01 to 0.1%) by share. The J gene is TRBJ1-1, the V gene TRBV6-2 or TRBV6-3; D is unclear. CDR1 and CDR2 from the germline V gene are MNHEY and SVGEGT. The CDR3 consists of 16 residues. The V end lost 2 bases, the J end lost 3 bases, and 16 bases lay between the germline ends. CDR3 sequence: CASSYNPLEGYTEAFF. DNA of the CDR3: TGTGCCAGCAGTTACAATCCCCTTGAAGGGTACACTGAAGCTTTCTTT.